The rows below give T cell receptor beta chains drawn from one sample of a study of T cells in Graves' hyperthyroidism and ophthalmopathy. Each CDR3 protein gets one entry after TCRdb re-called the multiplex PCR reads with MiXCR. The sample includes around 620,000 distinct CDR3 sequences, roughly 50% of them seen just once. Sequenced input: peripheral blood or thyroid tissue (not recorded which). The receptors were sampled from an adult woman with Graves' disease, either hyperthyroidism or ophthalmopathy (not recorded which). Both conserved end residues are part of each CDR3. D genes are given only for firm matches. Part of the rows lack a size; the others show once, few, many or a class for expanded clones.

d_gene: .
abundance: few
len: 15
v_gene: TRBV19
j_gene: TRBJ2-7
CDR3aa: CASRSGPIGDYEQYF
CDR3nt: TGTGCCAGTAGATCCGGCCCCATCGGAGACTACGAGCAGTACTTC

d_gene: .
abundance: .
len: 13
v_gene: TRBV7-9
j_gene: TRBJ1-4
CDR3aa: CASSPGGEEEPFF
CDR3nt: TGTGCCAGCAGTCCCGGTGGAGAAGAAGAACCGTTTTTT

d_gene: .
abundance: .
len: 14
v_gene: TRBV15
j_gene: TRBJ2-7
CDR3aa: CATSRTASSYEQYF
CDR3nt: TGTGCCACCAGCCGGACCGCTAGCTCCTACGAGCAGTACTTC

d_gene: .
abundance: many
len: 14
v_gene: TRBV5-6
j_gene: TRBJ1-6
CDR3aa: CASSFRGGNSPLHF
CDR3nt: TGTGCCAGCAGTTTCAGAGGGGGGAATTCACCCCTCCACTTT

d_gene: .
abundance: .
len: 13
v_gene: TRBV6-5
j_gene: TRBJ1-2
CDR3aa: CASSYGTGSGNTF
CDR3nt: TGTGCCAGCAGTTACGGCACGGGAAGTGGAAACACCTTC

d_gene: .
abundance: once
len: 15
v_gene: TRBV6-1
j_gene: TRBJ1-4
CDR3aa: CASRNKGNRNEKLFF
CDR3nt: TGTGCCAGCAGGAACAAGGGAAACCGTAATGAAAAACTGTTTTTT

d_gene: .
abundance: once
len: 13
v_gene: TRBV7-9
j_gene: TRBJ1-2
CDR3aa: CASSFETGFGYTF
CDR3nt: TGTGCCAGCAGCTTCGAAACAGGATTTGGCTACACCTTC

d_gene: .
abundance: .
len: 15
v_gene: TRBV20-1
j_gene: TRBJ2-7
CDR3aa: CSARESKGSAYEQYF
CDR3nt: TGCAGTGCTAGAGAATCGAAGGGATCGGCCTACGAGCAGTACTTC

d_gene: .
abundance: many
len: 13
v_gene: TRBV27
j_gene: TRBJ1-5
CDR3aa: CASRYALGQPQHF
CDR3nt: TGTGCCAGCAGGTACGCTTTAGGGCAGCCCCAGCATTTT

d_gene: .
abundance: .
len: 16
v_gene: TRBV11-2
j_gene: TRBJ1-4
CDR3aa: CASSQPLRATNEKLFF
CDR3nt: TGTGCCAGCAGCCAACCTTTGAGGGCAACTAATGAAAAACTGTTTTTT

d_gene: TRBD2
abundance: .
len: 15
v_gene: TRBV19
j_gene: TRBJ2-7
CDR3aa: CASSTSAGGIYEQYF
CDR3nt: TGTGCCAGTAGTACCTCTGCGGGGGGGATCTACGAGCAGTACTTC